This T cell receptor beta chain was sequenced during a study of vaccination and CD4 T cells after COVID-19 (dated by TCRdb to 2021 to 2024). Regarding the complete study: Convalescent patients had a positive SARS-CoV-2 result on nasal swab PCR, and of these patients, about ten had mild disease and one had severe disease. For a few convalescent patients, samples were collected at an early post-vaccination timepoint (day 14) as well as at a late post-vaccination timepoint (days 161 to 241). Post-COVID blood samples were collected from convalescent patients a median of around 96 days after diagnosis, with a range of roughly 30 to 170 days. In control cultures, a CEFX viral epitope pool was used as positive control, an HIV-1 Nef peptide pool was used as negative control, or no peptide was added. In approximately ten COVID-19 convalescent patients and a few infection-naive healthy vaccine recipients, the spike-specific CD4+ TCR repertoire before mRNA vaccination was compared with the repertoire after mRNA vaccination. Overlapping spike peptide pools from SARS-CoV-2 and from the common cold coronaviruses HCoV-NL63, HCoV-OC43 and HCoV-229E were used as culture stimuli. The convalescent cohort included six males and four females, with two Hispanic individuals, seven Caucasians, two Asians and one multiracial person. Post-vaccine blood samples were obtained a median of approximately 74 days after the second vaccine dose, with a range of about 13 to 250 days. Each participant got two doses of either the Pfizer-BioNTech BNT162b2 vaccine (n=8) or the Moderna mRNA-1273 vaccine (n=2). Points the paper makes about the study in general: The median count of SARS-CoV-2-reactive clonotypes went up from 20 to 25 after infection to a few dozen after vaccination, although the change was not significant. Nearly all vaccine-specific clones in convalescent patients (304 of 307) were mono-reactive for SARS-CoV-2 spike rather than cross-reactive with common cold coronaviruses. Among convalescent patients, a median about 86% of the SARS-CoV-2-reactive clones seen after vaccination appeared only after vaccination, which suggests priming specific to the vaccine. Only a relatively small number of convalescent patients were included in the study, and early timepoints following natural infection were not analyzed.

The sample's time point label is to be understood as: late sampling 161 to 241 days after vaccination in a few convalescent patients. Interpreted using the paper, the treatment or condition label stands for: roughly 10-day PBMC culture with coronavirus spike peptide pools or control peptides (ViraFEST assay). The study used the ViraFEST assay, which expanded antigen-specific T cells with peptide pools and then identified expanded clonotypes by TCR sequencing. Positive SARS-CoV-2 PCR tests in the convalescent patients dated from March to December 2020, before Alpha, Beta and Delta variants emerged in the United States. Some 2 million PBMCs per well were cultured in IMDM with approximately 5% human AB serum and approximately 10 IU/ml IL-2, plus 10 ug/ml peptide pools. On days 3 and 7, half of the culture medium was replaced with fresh IL-2-containing medium. After less than twelve days of culture, CD4+ T cells were isolated by negative selection with the EasySep CD4+ T cell isolation kit. PBMCs were separated from whole blood using Ficoll-Paque Plus gradient centrifugation and then either used fresh or cryopreserved at -140C. Each culture condition was generally run in triplicate wells.

Comments on this clonotype: The antigen it recognizes is unknown. Base qualities were left out, and no much larger clone turns up one base away.

The library was made by PCR. At the Johns Hopkins FTIC core, DNA from the cultured CD4+ T cells underwent TCR sequencing with the Oncomine TCR Beta short-read assay. The QIAamp micro DNA kit was used to extract genomic DNA from the cultured CD4+ T cells. Oncomine TCR Beta libraries from cultured CD4+ T cells were pooled using unique dual indexes and sequenced on an Illumina iSeq 100. The source study handled its data this way. Non-productive sequences were removed, and CDR3s not starting with C, not ending with F or W, or shorter than 7 amino acids were discarded. Antigen-specific clonotypes were identified with the MANAFEST web application by comparing peptide-stimulated wells with reference and other culture wells. Positive clones required FDR below 0.05, an odds ratio above 5, and productive frequency above 0.1% in at least two of three replicate wells. A clonotype was classed as cross-reactive if the clonotype showed significant expansion both in SARS-CoV-2 spike wells and in at least one common cold coronavirus spike condition. CDR3 homology was assessed with Levenshtein distances (stringdist) and unrooted phylogenetic trees (ape) in R version 3.6.1. TCRdb redid the processing of the public reads, applying fastp at Q25 and MiXCR, and retained in-frame beta chains. Each CDR3 protein appears once, grouped with its most common genes and DNA. These V and J calls derive from TCRdb rather than the authors' analysis. This sample gives nearly 25,000 distinct CDR3 sequences in total; around 30% of them show up just once. 3% of the sample is in the top ten clones.

The receptor comes from a human donor who had recovered from COVID-19. The sequenced sample was CD4+ T cells from blood, cultured in vitro, obtained about 7 months after SARS-CoV-2 vaccination.

The CDR3 here reads CASRILAGPQETQYF. The DNA reads as follows: TGCGCCAGCAGGATATTGGCGGGACCTCAAGAGACCCAGTACTTC. The rearrangement combines TRBV5-1 with TRBJ2-5, with TRBD2 tentatively as D gene (6 bases match). Based on the germline V gene, the CDR1 and CDR2 sequences are SGHRS and YFSETQ. The CDR3 covers 15 residues, taking in both the cysteine and the phenylalanine. Only the CDR3 DNA is retained, 45 bases long and in frame from the first base. The trim is 5 bases for V and 2 bases for J, with a gap of 16 bases between the germline ends.